The 5 T cell receptor beta chains below were found in one sample sequenced in a study of blood T cell repertoires in COVID-19. The protocol was immunoSEQ multiplex PCR, while the TCRdb copy is restricted to in-frame clones and leaves out a portion. The sample contains 200,000 to 300,000 clones, 84% of which appear only once. Sequencing input: peripheral blood. These receptors originate from a woman aged 40-49 years who had recovered from COVID-19.

V and J are TRBV4-1 and TRBJ2-1; maybe TRBD2 (6 bases). V dropped 5 bases and J dropped 9 bases, with 8 bases sitting between them. The CDR3 spans 11 residues. Germline V lookup: CDR1 MGHRA, CDR2 YSYEKL. The CDR3 sequence: CASSRRGEQFF. The CDR3 DNA reads TGCGCCAGCAGCAGGAGGGGTGAGCAGTTCTTC.

The V gene is TRBV5-8, the J gene TRBJ1-1; D gene ambiguous. Germline V lookup: CDR1 SGHTS, CDR2 YDEGEE. Deletions cut 2 bases from V and 3 bases from J, with 14 bases between. The CDR3 is 15 amino acids. The CDR3 DNA is TGTGCCAGCAGCTTAGATGGCCTCGGGGACACTGAAGCTTTCTTT. Protein sequence: CASSLDGLGDTEAFF.

CDR3 in amino acids: CASKQASGTDTQYF. As DNA, the CDR3 is TGTGCCTCAAAACAGGCTAGCGGCACAGATACGCAGTATTTT. The chain links TRBV6-5 to TRBJ2-3; perhaps TRBD2 as D (6 bases). The CDR3 runs 14 residues. From germline, CDR1 is MNHEY and CDR2 SVGAGI. Trimming removed 11 bases at V and 1 base at J, with 16 bases between.

The chain couples TRBV5-1 to TRBJ2-2, with 12 bases that match TRBD1. Per germline, CDR1 SGHRS and CDR2 YFSETQ. There are 18 residues in the CDR3. Trimming at V came to 2 bases and at J to 3 bases, leaving 8 bases not matched to a gene. For the CDR3, the DNA is TGCGCCAGCAGCTTTACGGGACAGGGGGCAGGTCACACCGGGGAGCTGTTTTTT. It codes for CASSFTGQGAGHTGELFF.

V is TRBV27 and J is TRBJ1-3, with unresolved D. Trimming removed 6 bases at V and 0 bases at J, with 9 bases between. The germline CDR1 and CDR2 sequences are MNHEY and SMNVEV (reference sequence). The CDR3 has 14 residues. The DNA of the CDR3 is TGTGCCAGCAGGCCGACTGGCTCTGGAAACACCATATATTTT. This encodes CASRPTGSGNTIYF.